Each of the 21 T cell receptor beta chains below was sequenced from the same sample in a study of shared clonotypes between healthy human individuals (dated by TCRdb to about 2020). Library preparation was by the immunoSEQ multiplex PCR assay. TCRdb mirrors the immuneACCESS table, restricted to in-frame sequences. Some clones are absent from its copies; in checked studies, under half trace to an unresolved V gene, and the reason for the others is unknown. The sample yields over a million clones; 75% to 85% were counted once. The ten most abundant clones make up approximately 0.5% of the sample. The sequenced sample consisted of memory CD4+ T cells from PBMCs. Reading the label with the study, this specimen's cell subset or site is: CD45RA-negative fraction. Receptors were obtained from a man between 18 and 29 years old in good health. Some clones in this sample may be carry-over from other donors' samples.

The V and J genes are TRBV27 and TRBJ2-7, with D unresolved. From germline, CDR1 is MNHEY and CDR2 SMNVEV (reference sequence). The CDR3 totals 17 residues. Trimming removed 6 bases from V and 2 bases from J, with 23 bases in between. CDR3 protein: CASSRSGAGVTPYEQYF. Here the CDR3 DNA reads TGTGCCAGCAGCCGCTCGGGCGCCGGCGTTACTCCCTACGAGCAGTACTTC.

The V call is TRBV7-2, the J call TRBJ1-4, with D maybe TRBD1 (5 bases). V was pared by 3 bases and J by 8 bases, with 16 bases between. The germline gives CDR1 SGHTA, CDR2 FQGNSA. There are 15 residues in the CDR3. DNA for the CDR3: TGTGCCAGCAGCTTGGGGGGATCCCTGCGGGAAAAACTGTTTTTT. It specifies CASSLGGSLREKLFF.

This clone appeared a few times. The chain couples TRBV7-2 to TRBJ2-7, with 8 bases aligning to TRBD2. Unmatched junction bases numbered 17, after V lost 1 base and J lost 3 bases. This CDR3 is built from 19 residues. Germline CDR1 SGHTA, CDR2 FQGNSA. The CDR3 sequence is CASSLEIRIPGLGFYEQYF. The CDR3 DNA reads TGTGCCAGCAGCTTAGAGATTCGGATCCCGGGACTAGGTTTCTACGAGCAGTACTTC. The whole variable domain, filled in from reference TRBV7-2 and TRBJ2-7, reads GAGVSQSPSNKVTEKGKDVELRCDPISGHTALYWYRQSLGQGLEFLIYFQGNSAPDKSGLPSDRFSAERTGGSVSTLTIQRTQQEDSAVYLCASSLEIRIPGLGFYEQYFGPGTRLTVT.

The chain combines TRBV28 with TRBJ1-2, with no clear D. This CDR3 has 15 residues. Between the trimmed V and J ends, which lost 4 bases and 2 bases, there was a span of 14 bases. Germline V lookup: CDR1 MDHEN, CDR2 SYDVKM. The CDR3 here is CASSWGLGGNYGYTF. The CDR3 region has the DNA TGTGCCAGCAGTTGGGGTCTGGGAGGGAACTATGGCTACACCTTC.

The chain recombines TRBV7-2 with TRBJ1-5; the D is unclear. Per germline, CDR1 SGHTA and CDR2 FQGNSA. This CDR3 has 13 amino acids. V lost 3 bases and J lost 4, with 7 bases in between. The CDR3 protein is CASSFSKNQPQHF. For the CDR3, the DNA is TGTGCCAGCAGCTTCAGTAAAAATCAGCCCCAGCATTTT.

The chain combines TRBV5-1 with TRBJ2-3, with D perhaps matching TRBD2 (6 bases). Germline-derived CDR1 and CDR2 are SGHRS and YFSETQ. The CDR3 sequence is 18 residues long. V gave up 5 bases and J gave up 1 base, with 23 bases separating them. CDR3 DNA sequence: TGCGCCAGCAGTAAGGAGCTCAACCGGGACTCACGCACAGATACGCAGTATTTT. Amino acid sequence: CASSKELNRDSRTDTQYF.

This clone showed up just a few times. The CDR3 DNA is TGTGCCAGTCAGTTTTGGACTGAAGCTTTCTTT. This codes for CASQFWTEAFF. The chain carries TRBV19 and TRBJ1-1; D is unclear. Trimming shortened V by 8 bases and J by 5 bases, and 9 bases separated the two germline ends. The CDR3 runs to 11 residues. Germline-derived CDR1 and CDR2 are LNHDA and SQIVND (reference sequence).

This chain links TRBV9 with TRBJ2-5; 7 bases are shared with TRBD1. After removal of 0 bases from V and 4 bases from J, the junction contained 6 bases not matched to a gene. The germline V gene has CDR1 SGDLS and CDR2 YYNGEE. CDR3 size: 15 residues. CDR3 amino acids: CASSVAQGLGETQYF. CDR3 coding DNA: TGTGCCAGCAGCGTAGCACAGGGGTTGGGAGAGACCCAGTACTTC.

The chain links TRBV27 to TRBJ2-7; 7 bases fit TRBD2. V shed 5 bases and J 3 bases; nucleotides not matched to a gene: 4. The CDR3 is 13 residues long. Germline CDR1 and CDR2: MNHEY and SMNVEV (reference sequence). The CDR3 DNA sequence: TGTGCCAGCAGTACCGGGACTATCTACGAGCAGTACTTC. It translates to CASSTGTIYEQYF.

With respect to this clone: A read error is possible here, since a much larger clone lies one base away. Other DNA sequences in the sample encode the same CDR3. The V call is TRBV7-2, the J call TRBJ2-1; D is unresolved. The germline V gene encodes CDR1 SGHTA and CDR2 FQGNSA. Trimming removed 5 bases at V and 0 bases at J, with 5 bases between. CDR3 length: 13 residues. CDR3 in amino acids: CASSLNSYNEQFF. In DNA, the CDR3 is TGTGCCAGCAGCCTAAACTCCTACAATGAGCAGTTCTTC.

In regard to this clone: The identical CDR3 is also encoded by other nucleotide sequences in the sample. V usage is TRBV2 and J usage is TRBJ2-7; D is ambiguous. The CDR3 has 11 amino acids. Germline-derived CDR1 and CDR2 are SNHLY and FYNNEI. V dropped 6 bases and J dropped 4 bases, with 7 bases sitting between them. CDR3 in amino acids: CASSLVYEQYF. In DNA, the CDR3 is TGTGCCAGCAGCCTCGTATACGAGCAGTACTTC.

The rearrangement links TRBV5-1 to TRBJ2-1, with D hard to call. V was trimmed by 2 bases and J by 3 bases, leaving 12 bases between them. The CDR3 extends over 15 amino acids. Germline CDR1 reads SGHRS; CDR2 reads YFSETQ. For the CDR3, the DNA is TGCGCCAGCAGCTTATACGTGGGGATCTACAATGAGCAGTTCTTC. Its protein is CASSLYVGIYNEQFF.

CDR3 region: CASSQTHRGLVYNEQFF. In nucleotides, the CDR3 is TGCGCCAGCAGCCAAACTCACCGGGGATTGGTCTACAATGAGCAGTTCTTC. The rearrangement uses TRBV4-1 and TRBJ2-1; D might be TRBD2 (5 bases). From germline, CDR1 is MGHRA and CDR2 YSYEKL. Trimming cost V 2 bases and J 3 bases, with 17 bases left between them. This CDR3 is 17 amino acids long.

V and J are TRBV7-3 and TRBJ2-3; D might be TRBD1 or TRBD2, each matching 5 bases. Germline V gene lookup returns CDR1 SGHTA and CDR2 FQGTGA. V shed 3 bases and J shed 3 bases, with 13 bases lying between them. The CDR3 is made up of 15 amino acids. The CDR3 sequence is CASSFTGAMTDTQYF. The CDR3 bases are TGTGCCAGCAGCTTTACCGGGGCCATGACAGATACGCAGTATTTT.

V gene TRBV10-3 combines with J gene TRBJ1-1; D remains ambiguous. The germline V and J ends were trimmed by 4 bases and 3 bases, with 3 bases remaining between them. The CDR3 has 11 amino acids. The V gene's germline CDR1 is ENHRY and CDR2 SYGVKD. The CDR3 loop is CAISGDTEAFF. CDR3 DNA: TGTGCCATCAGTGGCGACACTGAAGCTTTCTTT.

A word on this clone: The same CDR3 can be traced to other DNA sequences in this sample. The rearrangement links TRBV18 to TRBJ2-2; D unresolved. The V gene lost 1 base and the J gene lost 4 bases, with 7 bases spanning the gap. The CDR3 consists of 14 residues. Germline V gives CDR1 KGHSH, CDR2 LQKENI. The CDR3 loop reads CASSPQGITGELFF. CDR3 bases: TGTGCCAGCTCACCACAGGGAATCACCGGGGAGCTGTTTTTT.

This chain links TRBV5-1 with TRBJ1-3, with a weak D call TRBD1 (5 bases). The CDR3 loop spans 14 amino acids. The germline V gene has CDR1 SGHRS and CDR2 YFSETQ. The V end was cut by 7 bases, the J end by 4 bases, with 15 bases between. CDR3 amino acids: CASSPGRQGNTIYF. DNA for the CDR3: TGCGCCAGCTCCCCTGGACGACAGGGAAACACCATATATTTT.

This sequence joins TRBV6-5 and TRBJ2-5; 8 bases are shared with TRBD1. The CDR3 loop spans 15 amino acids. V dropped 6 bases and J dropped 2; count of bases not matched to a gene: 8. The germline V gene encodes CDR1 MNHEY and CDR2 SVGAGI. DNA of the CDR3: TGTGCCAGCAGCCGATGGGACAGGCGACAAGAGACCCAGTACTTC. Encoded protein: CASSRWDRRQETQYF.

This chain links TRBV5-4 with TRBJ1-1, with a possible D match to TRBD1 (5 bases). The CDR3 covers 15 residues. Trimming cost V 4 bases and J 4 bases, with 17 bases left between them. CDR1 is SGHNT and CDR2 is YYREEE in the germline V gene (reference sequence). The CDR3 protein is CASSPPPGGATEAFF. The CDR3 bases are TGTGCCAGCAGCCCTCCCCCGGGCGGGGCCACTGAAGCTTTCTTT.

The chain carries TRBV27 and TRBJ2-2; D possibly uses TRBD1 or TRBD2 (6 bases each). The CDR3 sequence is 20 residues long. Germline CDR1 and CDR2: MNHEY and SMNVEV (reference sequence). Trimming removed 5 bases from V and 1 base from J, with 26 bases in between. The CDR3, as DNA: TGTGCCAGCAGTGCTCTGACAGGAATAGGGGGGCGGAGGAACACCGGGGAGCTGTTTTTT. Protein sequence: CASSALTGIGGRRNTGELFF.

The chain is built from TRBV7-9 and TRBJ1-5, with TRBD1 matching over 10 bases. V lost 6 bases and J lost 6; bases outside the gene matches: 11. The CDR3 totals 16 residues. CDR1 is SEHNR, CDR2 FQNEAQ, per germline (reference sequence). The CDR3 protein is CASSTGTGEYGQPQHF. The DNA of the CDR3 is TGTGCCAGCAGTACCGGGACAGGGGAGTATGGTCAGCCCCAGCATTTT. Using reference TRBV7-9 and TRBJ1-5 for the parts outside the CDR3, the full variable domain is DTGVSQNPRHKITKRGQNVTFRCDPISEHNRLYWYRQTLGQGPEFLTYFQNEAQLEKSRLLSDRFSAERPKGSFSTLEIQRTEQGDSAMYLCASSTGTGEYGQPQHFGDGTRLSIL.